The 3 T cell receptor beta chains in this list originate from one sample, sequenced in a study of tumor-infiltrating lymphocytes in primary liver carcinoma. A constant-region primer served to make TCR beta cDNA from around 500 ng total RNA. Sequencing libraries for TCR beta derived from three nested multiplex PCR rounds that used slightly modified ARM-PCR. In the first two PCR rounds, TRBV1-TRBV30 forward primers were paired with a C-beta reverse primer, and each round lasted roughly 9 cycles. TCRdb redid the calling of the multiplex PCR reads with MiXCR, one entry per CDR3 protein. The data hold approximately 99,000 distinct CDR3 sequences, with about 70% observed a single time. Scientists recovered RNA and DNA together from about 21-30 mg of unsorted bulk tissue. The sequenced sample consisted of liver tumor tissue from sampling region 5. Subset noted: tumor region T5, tumor centre. All receptors come from a woman in her fifties or sixties with primary liver carcinoma and hepatitis B virus infection.

This clonotype appeared a single time. The chain has TRBV7-9 and TRBJ2-6; D possibly corresponds to TRBD2 (6 bases). Deletions cut 1 base from V and 8 bases from J, with 9 bases between. Looked up from germline, CDR1 is SEHNR and CDR2 is FQNEAQ (reference sequence). The CDR3 is made up of 14 amino acids. The CDR3: CASSLVGGTNVLTF. For the CDR3, the DNA is TGTGCCAGCAGCTTAGTTGGCGGGACCAACGTCCTGACTTTC.

In the case of this clonotype: A much bigger clone sits one base away, suggesting this may be a read error. V and J are TRBV14 and TRBJ2-7, with 9 bases that match TRBD2. Germline-derived CDR1 and CDR2 are SGHDN and FVKESK. The CDR3 spans 16 residues. The CDR3 DNA is TGTGGCAGCAGCCAAAAGTCCCGCCTAGCGGGAAACGAGCAGTACTTC. As protein: CGSSQKSRLAGNEQYF.

J is TRBJ2-1 and V is TRBV29-1, with 13 positions matching TRBD2. The CDR3 contains 14 residues. Germline V gives CDR1 SQVTM, CDR2 ANQGSEA. V was clipped by 6 bases and J by 5 bases; unmatched bases: 4. CDR3 DNA: TGCAGCGTATCTGGGACTAGCGGGGACAATGAGCAGTTCTTC. Translated, it gives CSVSGTSGDNEQFF.